The following is a T cell receptor (beta chain) sequence with its context. TCRdb keeps only in-frame clones here, not all; method: immunoSEQ multiplex PCR. This table holds about 38,000 clones, under 85% found once. The CDR3 length is 16 residues. V was shortened by 0 bases and J by 5 bases, with 14 bases between the two germline ends. The germline gives CDR1 MNHEY, CDR2 SVGAGI. The data are from a study of graft-versus-host responses after intestinal transplantation. The input for sequencing was PBMCs, taken 1,000 to 1,200 days after transplant. The origin of this receptor is a human patient who received an intestinal transplant, so some T cells may come from the graft donor. J is TRBJ2-1 and V is TRBV6-5, with a weak D call TRBD1 (7 bases). CDR3 DNA: TGTGCCAGCAGTTACTCATTCCAGGGGGGAGACAATGAGCAGTTCTTC. Translation gives CASSYSFQGGDNEQFF.